This TCR beta chain was recovered during a study of cytomegalovirus exposure and HLA in healthy donors. Study-wide results and limits: As a later analysis showed, a missense DCLRE1C variant was linked to trimming of TCR beta V- and J-genes. The study put 150 or so TCR beta chains on its list as cytomegalovirus-associated.

Germline V lookup: CDR1 LNHDA, CDR2 SQIVND (reference sequence). The junction had 4 bases not matched to a gene; V was cut back by 1 base and J by 2 bases. This CDR3 has 16 residues. This clone was seen a single time. Its cognate antigen is unknown. PCR primers comprised 60 Vbeta and 13 Jbeta primers. Profiling relied on immunoSEQ multiplex PCR, and the TCRdb table lists in-frame clones only, not all of them. This sample has about 190,000 clones; 60% to 80% occur once, and the top ten carry approximately 1.5%. The sample comprised PBMCs. This clonotype originated in a woman under 30 in good health and CMV-seronegative. The V gene is TRBV19, the J gene TRBJ1-5; 8 nucleotides agree with TRBD1. The CDR3 nucleotides read TGTGCCAGTAGTATAGCAGGGGGCATCGGCAATCAGCCCCAGCATTTT. Its translation is CASSIAGGIGNQPQHF.